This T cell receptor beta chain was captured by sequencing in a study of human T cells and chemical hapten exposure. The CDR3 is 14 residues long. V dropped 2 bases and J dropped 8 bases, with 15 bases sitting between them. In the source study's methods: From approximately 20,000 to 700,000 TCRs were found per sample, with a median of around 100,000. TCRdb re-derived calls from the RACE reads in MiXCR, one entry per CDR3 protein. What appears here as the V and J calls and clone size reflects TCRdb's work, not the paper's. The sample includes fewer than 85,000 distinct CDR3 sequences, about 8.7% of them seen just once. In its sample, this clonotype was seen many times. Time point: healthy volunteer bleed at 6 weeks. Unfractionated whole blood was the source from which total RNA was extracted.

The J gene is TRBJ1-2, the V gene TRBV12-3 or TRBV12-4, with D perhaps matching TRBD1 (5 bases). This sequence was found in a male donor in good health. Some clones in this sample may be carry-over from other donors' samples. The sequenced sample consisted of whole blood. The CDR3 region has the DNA TGTGCCAGCAGTTTAAGCCGGGGGAAATCGGGCTACACCTTC. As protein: CASSLSRGKSGYTF.